The text below deals with one T cell receptor (beta chain). What it recognizes is unknown. The data originate from a study of cytomegalovirus exposure and HLA in healthy donors. Whole-study findings and limits: There were 150 to 200 TCR beta chains listed as cytomegalovirus-associated. In a later analysis, a missense DCLRE1C variant was linked to TCR beta V- and J-gene trimming. As was reported, the HLA-A and HLA-B alleles of most subjects were accurately predicted from TCR beta sequences.

Vbeta (60) and Jbeta (13) primers were used in the PCR. The repertoire was sequenced with immunoSEQ multiplex PCR; TCRdb's copy has only in-frame clones and lacks some. Recorded for this sample: 150,000 to 200,000 clones. Germline values: CDR1 SGHTA, CDR2 FQGNSA. CDR3 length: 12 residues. V was shortened by 7 bases and J by 12 bases, with 16 bases between the two germline ends. At the time of sampling, donors were nominally healthy, though unrecorded immune exposures were likely. Sample: PBMCs. V gene TRBV7-2 combines with J gene TRBJ2-1, with D perhaps matching TRBD2 (5 bases). The TCR comes from a young man in good health and CMV-seronegative. The CDR3 here is CASNPEGSAQFF. The CDR3 bases are TGTGCCAGCAATCCAGAGGGTTCGGCGCAGTTCTTC.